This record looks at one T cell receptor (beta chain) sequence and its context. Sequencing used immunoSEQ multiplex PCR; TCRdb keeps in-frame clones, though not all of them. Among approximately 230,000 clones, roughly 90% were seen once, and the ten largest hold approximately 3.7%. This record comes from a study of blood T cell repertoires in COVID-19. Germline lookup yields CDR1 LGHDT and CDR2 YNNKEL (reference sequence). The CDR3 is 14 amino acids. With V trimmed by 3 bases and J by 7 bases, 8 bases remained unmatched. Sequences were obtained from PBMCs or T cells enriched from blood (not recorded which). The clonotype was recovered from a woman in her 30s who had recovered from COVID-19. V gene TRBV3-1 (or the pseudogene TRBV3-2) combines with J gene TRBJ1-2; TRBD1 matches at 7 bases. The CDR3 protein is CASSHVDRAGGYTF. The CDR3 DNA reads as TGTGCCAGCAGCCATGTCGACAGGGCTGGTGGCTACACCTTC.